These 2 T cell receptor beta chains were all obtained from the same sample, sequenced in a study of T cell changes during pregnancy in multiple sclerosis (dated by TCRdb to between 2018 and 2021). The library was produced with the immunoSEQ multiplex PCR assay. TCRdb carries this immuneACCESS record with in-frame sequences only. Its versions omit some clonotypes, under half of them owing to an unresolved V gene in the studies checked, with the rest unexplained. Across this sample there are just under 100,000 clones, with 80% to 95% seen only once. The top ten hold 0.99% of the sample. This sample comprised peripheral blood, obtained after pregnancy. The receptors here all came from a female donor with multiple sclerosis, enrolled in a pregnancy study.

The genes are TRBV12-1 and TRBJ2-1; the listed D gene, TRBD2, was not tested against the DNA. TRBV12-1 corresponds to a pseudogene. This CDR3 spans 14 amino acids. CDR3 protein: CASTTSGRAHEQFF. CDR3 bases: TGTGCCAGCACTACTAGCGGGAGGGCCCATGAGCAGTTCTTC.

This chain links TRBV27 with TRBJ2-7; 10 bases are a match to TRBD2. V lost 4 bases to trimming and J lost 12 bases; unmatched junction nucleotides: 9. Germline V lookup: CDR1 MNHEY, CDR2 SMNVEV (reference sequence). The CDR3 sequence is 13 residues long. CDR3 loop: CASSSGGLAGGYF. CDR3 in DNA: TGTGCCAGCAGTTCCGGTGGGTTAGCGGGAGGGTACTTC.